Presented here are 6 T cell receptor beta chains from one specimen sequenced in a study of identical twins. MiXCR, applied by TCRdb to the 5' RACE reads, yields one record per CDR3 protein. In the table there are over 250,000 distinct CDR3 sequences, over 8.5% of which are singletons. These records were also assigned to another study, of yellow fever vaccine responses in identical twins.

Sequencing was done on a sample of CD8+ T cells sorted from blood. These TCRs come from a woman younger than 35 in good health.

This sequence joins TRBV19 and TRBJ2-1; 11 positions match TRBD2. In germline, CDR1 is LNHDA, CDR2 SQIVND (reference sequence). The CDR3 has 15 amino acids. The ends lost 4 bases at V and 7 bases at J; junction bases unmatched: 6. The CDR3 bases are TGTGCCAGTAGTAAACTAGCGGGAGTTCTTAATGAGCAGTTCTTC. This gives the protein CASSKLAGVLNEQFF.

J is TRBJ2-5 and V is TRBV28, with 8 bases lining up with TRBD1. Germline trimming cut 5 bases from V and 3 bases from J; bases unmatched to any gene: 2. The CDR3 is 13 residues long. Germline CDR1 is MDHEN and CDR2 is SYDVKM. In nucleotides, the CDR3 is TGTGCCAGCAGTATGACAGGGGAAGAGACCCAGTACTTC. Protein sequence: CASSMTGEETQYF. Full variable domain (remainder filled in from reference TRBV28 and TRBJ2-5): DVKVTQSSRYLVKRTGEKVFLECVQDMDHENMFWYRQDPGLGLRLIYFSYDVKMKEKGDIPEGYSVSREKKERFSLILESASTNQTSMYLCASSMTGEETQYFGPGTRLLVL.

This clonotype was counted only a few times. V gene TRBV4-3 combines with J gene TRBJ2-1, with unresolved D. Looked up from germline, CDR1 is LGHNA and CDR2 is YSLEER. V lost 0 bases and J lost 0, with 12 bases in between. This CDR3 is built from 17 residues. The chain's CDR3 is CASSQDRHPSSYNEQFF. As DNA, the CDR3 is TGCGCCAGCAGCCAAGATCGACATCCTAGCTCCTACAATGAGCAGTTCTTC.

Regarding this clonotype: Given a much more abundant clone one base away, this may be a read error. This CDR3 fails to terminate in the conserved phenylalanine or tryptophan, so it likely reflects a read error. This rearrangement joins TRBV7-9 to TRBJ2-5; D remains unclear. The V end lost 5 bases, the J end lost 3 bases, and 16 bases lay between the germline ends. Per the germline V gene, CDR1 is SEHNR and CDR2 is FQNEAQ (reference sequence). There are 15 residues in the CDR3. The CDR3 DNA sequence: TGTGCCAGCAGCCAACCCACCGCCCAGGAAGAGACCCAGTACTAC. The encoded protein is CASSQPTAQEETQYY.

This CDR3 is CASSDSMGRRSNQPQHF. DNA for the CDR3: TGTGCCAGCAGTGACTCGATGGGCAGACGTAGCAATCAGCCCCAGCATTTT. The gene calls are TRBV6-4 and TRBJ1-5; D call uncertain. Germline V gene data show CDR1 as MRHNA and CDR2 as SNTAGT. The CDR3 spans 17 residues. The ends were cut back, 0 bases at V and 0 bases at J, with 12 bases in the middle.

This clonotype was counted a few times. This rearrangement joins TRBV7-9 to TRBJ2-7; a possible D gene is TRBD2 (5 bases). The CDR3 is 13 residues long. Germline V CDR1 and CDR2: SEHNR, FQNEAQ (reference sequence). Deletions cut 4 bases from V and 5 bases from J, with 12 bases between. This CDR3 reads CASSSGIINEQYF. The CDR3 nucleotides are TGTGCCAGCAGCTCGGGGATTATCAACGAGCAGTACTTC.